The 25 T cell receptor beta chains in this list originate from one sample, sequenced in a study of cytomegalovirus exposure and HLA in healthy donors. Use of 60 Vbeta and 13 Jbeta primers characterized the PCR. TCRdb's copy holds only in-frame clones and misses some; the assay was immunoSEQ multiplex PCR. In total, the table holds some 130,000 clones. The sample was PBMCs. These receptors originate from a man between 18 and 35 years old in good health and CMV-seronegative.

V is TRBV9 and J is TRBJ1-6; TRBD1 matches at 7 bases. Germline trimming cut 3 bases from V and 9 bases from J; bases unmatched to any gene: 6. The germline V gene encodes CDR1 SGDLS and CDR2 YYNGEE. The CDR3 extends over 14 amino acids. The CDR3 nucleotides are TGTGCCAGCAGCGCGACAGGGCGCTTTTCACCCCTCCACTTT. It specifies CASSATGRFSPLHF.

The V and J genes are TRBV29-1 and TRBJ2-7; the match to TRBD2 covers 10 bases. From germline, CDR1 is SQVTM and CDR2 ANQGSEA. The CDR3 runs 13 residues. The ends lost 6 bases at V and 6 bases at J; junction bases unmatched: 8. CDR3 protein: CSVDLAGVGEQYF. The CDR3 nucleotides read TGCAGCGTGGATCTAGCGGGAGTCGGCGAGCAGTACTTC.

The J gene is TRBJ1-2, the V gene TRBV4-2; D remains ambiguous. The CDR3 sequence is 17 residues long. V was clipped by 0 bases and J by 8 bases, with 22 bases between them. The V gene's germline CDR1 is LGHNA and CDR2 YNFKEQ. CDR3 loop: CASSQELGKSGVGGYTF. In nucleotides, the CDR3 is TGTGCCAGCAGCCAAGAACTAGGAAAATCGGGTGTTGGAGGCTACACCTTC.

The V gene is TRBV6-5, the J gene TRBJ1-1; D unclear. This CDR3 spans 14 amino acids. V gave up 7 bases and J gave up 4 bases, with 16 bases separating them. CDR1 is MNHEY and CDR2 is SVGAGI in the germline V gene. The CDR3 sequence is CASTAGGRTTEAFF. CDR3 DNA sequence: TGTGCCAGCACCGCGGGAGGGCGGACCACTGAAGCTTTCTTT.

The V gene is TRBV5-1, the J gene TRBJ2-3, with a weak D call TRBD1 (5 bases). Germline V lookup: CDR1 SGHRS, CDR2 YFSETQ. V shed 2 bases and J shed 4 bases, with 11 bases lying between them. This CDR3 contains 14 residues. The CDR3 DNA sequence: TGCGCCAGCAGCTTTATGGGGCGCCCAGATACGCAGTATTTT. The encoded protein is CASSFMGRPDTQYF. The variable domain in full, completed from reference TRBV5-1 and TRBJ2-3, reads KAGVTQTPRYLIKTRGQQVTLSCSPISGHRSVSWYQQTPGQGLQFLFEYFSETQRNKGNFPGRFSGRQFSNSRSEMNVSTLELGDSALYLCASSFMGRPDTQYFGPGTRLTVL.

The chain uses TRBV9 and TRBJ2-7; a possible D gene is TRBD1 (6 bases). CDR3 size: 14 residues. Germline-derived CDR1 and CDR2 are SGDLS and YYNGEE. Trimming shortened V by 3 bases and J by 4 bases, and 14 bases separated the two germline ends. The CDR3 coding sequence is TGTGCCAGCAGCGGACGGGACACCCCTTACGAGCAGTACTTC. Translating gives CASSGRDTPYEQYF. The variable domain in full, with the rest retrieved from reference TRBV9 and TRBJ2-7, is DSGVTQTPKHLITATGQRVTLRCSPRSGDLSVYWYQQSLDQGLQFLIQYYNGEERAKGNILERFSAQQFPDLHSELNLSSLELGDSALYFCASSGRDTPYEQYFGPGTRLTVT.

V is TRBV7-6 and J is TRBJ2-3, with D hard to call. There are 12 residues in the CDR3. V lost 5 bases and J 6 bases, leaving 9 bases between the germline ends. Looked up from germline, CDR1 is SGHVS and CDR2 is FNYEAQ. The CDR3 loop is CASSHYRDTQYF. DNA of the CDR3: TGTGCCAGCAGCCACTACCGTGATACGCAGTATTTT.

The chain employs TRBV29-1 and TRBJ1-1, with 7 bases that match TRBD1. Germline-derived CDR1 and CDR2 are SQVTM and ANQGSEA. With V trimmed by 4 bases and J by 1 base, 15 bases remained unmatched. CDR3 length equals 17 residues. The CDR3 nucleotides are TGCAGCGTTGTCGGGAGGGGGCCCGAGAGAACGAACACTGAAGCTTTCTTT. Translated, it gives CSVVGRGPERTNTEAFF.

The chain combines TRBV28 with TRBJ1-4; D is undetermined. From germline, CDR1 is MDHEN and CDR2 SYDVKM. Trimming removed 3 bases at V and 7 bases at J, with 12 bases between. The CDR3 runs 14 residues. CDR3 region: CASSLDLMGEKLFF. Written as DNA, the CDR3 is TGTGCCAGCAGTTTGGACTTAATGGGTGAAAAACTGTTTTTT.

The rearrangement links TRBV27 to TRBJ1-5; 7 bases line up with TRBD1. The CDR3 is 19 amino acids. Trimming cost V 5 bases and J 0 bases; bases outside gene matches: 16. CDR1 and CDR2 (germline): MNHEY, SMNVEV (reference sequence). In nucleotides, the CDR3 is TGTGCCAGCAGTAAGACAGGGTCTGTCTTGGAGGTTAGCAATCAGCCCCAGCATTTT. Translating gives CASSKTGSVLEVSNQPQHF.

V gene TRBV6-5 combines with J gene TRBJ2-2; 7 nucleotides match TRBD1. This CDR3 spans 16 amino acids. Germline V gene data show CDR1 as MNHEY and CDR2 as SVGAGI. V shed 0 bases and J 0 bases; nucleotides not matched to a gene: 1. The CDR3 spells CASSYSTGSNTGELFF. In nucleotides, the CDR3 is TGTGCCAGCAGTTACTCGACAGGGTCGAACACCGGGGAGCTGTTTTTT.

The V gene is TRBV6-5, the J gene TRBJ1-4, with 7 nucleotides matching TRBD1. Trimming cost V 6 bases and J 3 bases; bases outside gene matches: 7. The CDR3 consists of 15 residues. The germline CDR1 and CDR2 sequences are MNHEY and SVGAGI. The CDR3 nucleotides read TGTGCCAGCAGCCGAGGGACAGCCCCTAATGAAAAACTGTTTTTT. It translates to CASSRGTAPNEKLFF.

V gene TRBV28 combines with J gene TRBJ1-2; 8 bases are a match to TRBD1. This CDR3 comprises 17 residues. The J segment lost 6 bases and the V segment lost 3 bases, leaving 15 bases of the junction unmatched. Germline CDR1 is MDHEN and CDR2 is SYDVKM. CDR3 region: CASSLGLGQGVMDGYTF. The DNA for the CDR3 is TGTGCCAGCAGTTTGGGACTTGGACAGGGTGTAATGGATGGCTACACCTTC.

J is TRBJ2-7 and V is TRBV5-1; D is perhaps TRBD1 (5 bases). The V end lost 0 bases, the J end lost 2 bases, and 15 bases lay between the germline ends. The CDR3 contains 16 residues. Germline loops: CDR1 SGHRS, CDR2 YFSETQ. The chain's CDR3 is CASSLGAGIKTYEQYF. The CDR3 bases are TGCGCCAGCAGCTTGGGAGCAGGGATAAAAACCTACGAGCAGTACTTC. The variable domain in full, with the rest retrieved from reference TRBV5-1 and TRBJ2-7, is KAGVTQTPRYLIKTRGQQVTLSCSPISGHRSVSWYQQTPGQGLQFLFEYFSETQRNKGNFPGRFSGRQFSNSRSEMNVSTLELGDSALYLCASSLGAGIKTYEQYFGPGTRLTVT.

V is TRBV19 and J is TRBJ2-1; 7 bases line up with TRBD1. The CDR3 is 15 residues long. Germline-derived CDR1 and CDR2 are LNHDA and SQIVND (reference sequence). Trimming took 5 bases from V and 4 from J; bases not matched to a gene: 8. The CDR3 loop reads CASSLRDSSYNEQFF. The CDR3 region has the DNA TGTGCCAGTAGTCTCCGGGACAGTTCTTACAATGAGCAGTTCTTC.

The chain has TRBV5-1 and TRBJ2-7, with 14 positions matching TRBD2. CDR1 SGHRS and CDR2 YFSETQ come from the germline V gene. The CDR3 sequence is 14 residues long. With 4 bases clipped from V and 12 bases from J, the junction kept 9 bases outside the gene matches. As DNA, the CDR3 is TGCGCCAGCAGCCCCGGGACTAGCGGGAGAGGACTGTACTTC. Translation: CASSPGTSGRGLYF.

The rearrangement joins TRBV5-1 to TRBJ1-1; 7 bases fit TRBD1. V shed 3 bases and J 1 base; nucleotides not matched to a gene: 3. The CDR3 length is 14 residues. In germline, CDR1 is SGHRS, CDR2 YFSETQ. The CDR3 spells CASSYNRGNTEAFF. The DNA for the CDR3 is TGCGCCAGCAGCTACAACAGGGGGAACACTGAAGCTTTCTTT.

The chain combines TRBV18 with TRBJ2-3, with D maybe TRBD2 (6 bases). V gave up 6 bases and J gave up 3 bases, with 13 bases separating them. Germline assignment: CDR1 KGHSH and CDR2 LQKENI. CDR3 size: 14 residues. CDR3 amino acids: CASSVLGGTDTQYF. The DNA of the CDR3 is TGTGCCAGCTCCGTCCTCGGGGGAACAGATACGCAGTATTTT.

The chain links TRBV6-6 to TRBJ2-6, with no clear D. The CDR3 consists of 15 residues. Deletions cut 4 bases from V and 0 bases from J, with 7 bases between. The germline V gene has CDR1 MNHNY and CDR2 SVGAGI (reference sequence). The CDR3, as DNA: TGTGCCAGCAGTTCGCAGATCTCTGGGGCCAACGTCCTGACTTTC. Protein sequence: CASSSQISGANVLTF.

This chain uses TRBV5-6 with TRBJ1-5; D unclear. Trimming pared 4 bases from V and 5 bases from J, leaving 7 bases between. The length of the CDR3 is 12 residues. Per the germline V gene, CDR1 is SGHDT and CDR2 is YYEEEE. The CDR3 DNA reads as TGTGCCAGCAGCCAGGTAGATCAGCCCCAGCATTTT. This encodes CASSQVDQPQHF.

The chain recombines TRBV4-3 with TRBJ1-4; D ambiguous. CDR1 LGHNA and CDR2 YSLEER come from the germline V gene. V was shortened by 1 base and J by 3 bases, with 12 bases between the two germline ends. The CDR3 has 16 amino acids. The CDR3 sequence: CASSQGVAGSNEKLFF. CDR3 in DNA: TGCGCCAGCAGCCAAGGAGTGGCGGGGTCTAATGAAAAACTGTTTTTT.

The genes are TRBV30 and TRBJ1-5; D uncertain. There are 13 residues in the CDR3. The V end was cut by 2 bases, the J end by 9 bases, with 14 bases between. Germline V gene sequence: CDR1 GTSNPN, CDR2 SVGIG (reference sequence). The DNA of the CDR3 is TGTGCCTGGAGTCCTACAGATTTTCGGCCCCAGCATTTT. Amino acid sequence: CAWSPTDFRPQHF. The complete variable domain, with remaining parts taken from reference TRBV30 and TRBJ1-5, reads SQTIHQWPATLVQPVGSPLSLECTVEGTSNPNLYWYRQAAGRGLQLLFYSVGIGQISSEVPQNLSASRPQDRQFILSSKKLLLSDSGFYLCAWSPTDFRPQHFGDGTRLSIL.

This CDR3 reads CASSLGAGKNTGELFF. The CDR3 DNA sequence: TGTGCCAGCAGCTTGGGAGCGGGGAAGAACACCGGGGAGCTGTTTTTT. This rearrangement joins TRBV5-4 to TRBJ2-2; 7 bases line up with TRBD2. CDR3 size: 16 residues. Germline values: CDR1 SGHNT, CDR2 YYREEE (reference sequence). Trimming cost V 0 bases and J 1 base; bases outside gene matches: 3. Full variable domain (rest looked up from reference TRBV5-4 and TRBJ2-2): ETGVTQSPTHLIKTRGQQVTLRCSSQSGHNTVSWYQQALGQGPQFIFQYYREEENGRGNFPPRFSGLQFPNYSSELNVNALELDDSALYLCASSLGAGKNTGELFFGEGSRLTVL.

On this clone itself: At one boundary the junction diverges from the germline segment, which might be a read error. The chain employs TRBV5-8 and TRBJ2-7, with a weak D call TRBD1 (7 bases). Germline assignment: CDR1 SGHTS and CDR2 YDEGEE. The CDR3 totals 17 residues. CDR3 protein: CASSLSGGQILPSTSTF. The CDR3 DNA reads TGTGCCAGCAGCTTGTCCGGGGGACAGATCCTTCCCTCGACGAGCACCTTC.

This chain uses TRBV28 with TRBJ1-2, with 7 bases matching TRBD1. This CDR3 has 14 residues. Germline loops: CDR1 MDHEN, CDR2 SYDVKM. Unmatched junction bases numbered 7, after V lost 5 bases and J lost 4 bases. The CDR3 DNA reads TGTGCCAGCAGTACCACGGGACAGATCTATGGCTACACCTTC. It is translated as CASSTTGQIYGYTF.